A selection of T cell receptor beta chains follows, all from one sample in a study of siplizumab effects on memory and regulatory T cells. The assay was immunoSEQ multiplex PCR, and TCRdb's table has in-frame clones only and misses some. This table holds about 100,000 clones, 91% found once. Sequenced sample: CD4+ T cells sorted from blood. Receptor source: a human donor in good health. CDR3s include the opening cysteine and the closing phenylalanine or tryptophan. The D gene is left open where the match is weak. Rows give clone size only sometimes, using once, few, many, or a class for an expanded clone.

V gene: TRBV5-1
CDR3 length: 15
J gene: TRBJ2-7
clone size: .
D gene: TRBD1
CDR3 DNA: TGCGCCAGCATGCCGACAGGGGGTAAGTCCTACGAGCAGTACTTC
CDR3 protein: CASMPTGGKSYEQYF

V gene: TRBV23-1
CDR3 length: 17
J gene: TRBJ2-2
clone size: once
D gene: .
CDR3 DNA: TGCGCCAGCAGACCACAGATCCCAATTTCGAACACCGGGGAGCTGTTTTTT
CDR3 protein: CASRPQIPISNTGELFF

V gene: TRBV10-3
CDR3 length: 12
J gene: TRBJ1-2
clone size: .
D gene: .
CDR3 DNA: TGTGCCACCTCAGGAGGAGCCGATGGCTACACCTTC
CDR3 protein: CATSGGADGYTF

V gene: TRBV18
CDR3 length: 12
J gene: TRBJ2-1
clone size: .
D gene: .
CDR3 DNA: TGTGCCAGCTCGGCCCCTGGCAATGAGCAGTTCTTC
CDR3 protein: CASSAPGNEQFF

V gene: TRBV6-6
CDR3 length: 15
J gene: TRBJ2-7
clone size: .
D gene: TRBD1
CDR3 DNA: TGTGCCAGCAGTTACGGGACAGGACCTTCCTACGAGCAGTACTTC
CDR3 protein: CASSYGTGPSYEQYF

V gene: TRBV2
CDR3 length: 15
J gene: TRBJ2-1
clone size: once
D gene: .
CDR3 DNA: TGTGCCAGCAGTGAACGACAGACCCGGAGCAATGAGCAGTTCTTC
CDR3 protein: CASSERQTRSNEQFF

V gene: TRBV7-3
CDR3 length: 13
J gene: TRBJ2-3
clone size: .
D gene: .
CDR3 DNA: TGTGCCAGTGCAGCAGTCCGCACAGATACGCAGTATTTT
CDR3 protein: CASAAVRTDTQYF

V gene: TRBV6-6
CDR3 length: 15
J gene: TRBJ2-6
clone size: .
D gene: TRBD2
CDR3 DNA: TGTGCCAGCAGTCCGGGGGGGCCCGGGGCCAACGTCCTGACTTTC
CDR3 protein: CASSPGGPGANVLTF

V gene: TRBV7-2
CDR3 length: 15
J gene: TRBJ2-1
clone size: .
D gene: TRBD2
CDR3 DNA: TGTGCCAGCAGCATTAGCGGGGGGCCCCTCAATGAGCAGTTCTTC
CDR3 protein: CASSISGGPLNEQFF

V gene: TRBV12-5
CDR3 length: 12
J gene: TRBJ1-2
clone size: .
D gene: TRBD1
CDR3 DNA: TGTGCTAGTGGTGCGACAGGGCTTGGCTACACCTTC
CDR3 protein: CASGATGLGYTF

V gene: TRBV28
CDR3 length: 16
J gene: TRBJ2-1
clone size: .
D gene: TRBD2
CDR3 DNA: TGTGCCAGCAGTTTCGGACTAGCGGGCTCCTACAATGAGCAGTTCTTC
CDR3 protein: CASSFGLAGSYNEQFF

V gene: TRBV10-2
CDR3 length: 15
J gene: TRBJ2-5
clone size: .
D gene: .
CDR3 DNA: TGCGCCAGCAAACTACCGGGGGCCCGCCAAGAGACCCAGTACTTC
CDR3 protein: CASKLPGARQETQYF

V gene: TRBV18
CDR3 length: 14
J gene: TRBJ1-2
clone size: .
D gene: TRBD1
CDR3 DNA: TGTGCCAGCTCAGCGGACAGGGGTGATTTTGGCTACACCTTC
CDR3 protein: CASSADRGDFGYTF

V gene: TRBV20-1
CDR3 length: 11
J gene: TRBJ1-2
clone size: .
D gene: .
CDR3 DNA: TGCAGTGCGGCAGGCTTAGGTGGCTACACCTTC
CDR3 protein: CSAAGLGGYTF

V gene: TRBV19
CDR3 length: 16
J gene: TRBJ2-5
clone size: .
D gene: .
CDR3 DNA: TGTGCCAGTAGTATTAAGGAGACAGGTGGTATAGAGACCCAGTACTTC
CDR3 protein: CASSIKETGGIETQYF

V gene: TRBV7-8
CDR3 length: 19
J gene: TRBJ2-5
clone size: .
D gene: TRBD1
CDR3 DNA: TGTGCCAGCAGCTTAGGGTTTGTGCAGGGGGCGCGAAAAACAGAGACCCAGTACTTC
CDR3 protein: CASSLGFVQGARKTETQYF

V gene: TRBV2
CDR3 length: 12
J gene: TRBJ1-2
clone size: .
D gene: TRBD1
CDR3 DNA: TGTGCCAGCAGTCCGACAGGGCTTGGCTACACCTTC
CDR3 protein: CASSPTGLGYTF

V gene: TRBV11-2
CDR3 length: 14
J gene: TRBJ2-2
clone size: .
D gene: .
CDR3 DNA: TGTGCCAGCAGACAGGGACAGAACACCGGGGAGCTGTTTTTT
CDR3 protein: CASRQGQNTGELFF

V gene: TRBV18
CDR3 length: 16
J gene: TRBJ2-2
clone size: .
D gene: .
CDR3 DNA: TGTGCCAGCTCGCGTGATACAGGGTTGGTGGCCAGGGAGCTGTTTTTT
CDR3 protein: CASSRDTGLVARELFF

V gene: TRBV11-3
CDR3 length: 14
J gene: TRBJ1-6
clone size: once
D gene: .
CDR3 DNA: TGTGCCAGCAGCTTGGGACCGACTAATTCACCCCTCCACTTT
CDR3 protein: CASSLGPTNSPLHF

V gene: TRBV6-1
CDR3 length: 13
J gene: TRBJ2-2
clone size: .
D gene: .
CDR3 DNA: TGTGCCAGCAGACCCGCGGAGTCCGGGGAGCTGTTTTTT
CDR3 protein: CASRPAESGELFF

V gene: TRBV7-6
CDR3 length: 14
J gene: TRBJ1-1
clone size: .
D gene: TRBD1
CDR3 DNA: TGTGCCAGCAGCTTCATACAGGGGGGGTCTGAAGCTTTCTTT
CDR3 protein: CASSFIQGGSEAFF

V gene: TRBV7-8
CDR3 length: 13
J gene: TRBJ1-5
clone size: .
D gene: .
CDR3 DNA: TGTGCCAGCAGCCCCCGGGAGAATCAGCCCCAGCATTTT
CDR3 protein: CASSPRENQPQHF

V gene: TRBV30
CDR3 length: 13
J gene: TRBJ1-4
clone size: .
D gene: TRBD1
CDR3 DNA: TGTGCCTGGAGTGTCGGGACAGTTGAAAAACTGTTTTTT
CDR3 protein: CAWSVGTVEKLFF

V gene: TRBV5-1
CDR3 length: 11
J gene: TRBJ1-5
clone size: .
D gene: .
CDR3 DNA: TGCGCCAGCAGCCCGAATCAGCCCCAGCATTTT
CDR3 protein: CASSPNQPQHF

V gene: TRBV28
CDR3 length: 15
J gene: TRBJ1-6
clone size: once
D gene: .
CDR3 DNA: TGTGCCAGCAGTTTGCCCGGGACAAAGGGTTCACCCCTCCACTTT
CDR3 protein: CASSLPGTKGSPLHF

V gene: TRBV5-1
CDR3 length: 13
J gene: TRBJ1-3
clone size: .
D gene: TRBD1
CDR3 DNA: TGCGCCAGCGGGACAGGGTCAGGAAACACCATATATTTT
CDR3 protein: CASGTGSGNTIYF

V gene: TRBV6-5
CDR3 length: 11
J gene: TRBJ2-1
clone size: .
D gene: .
CDR3 DNA: TGTGCCAGCAGTGAAGTAGGGGGGCAGTTCTTC
CDR3 protein: CASSEVGGQFF

V gene: TRBV10-1
CDR3 length: 17
J gene: TRBJ2-1
clone size: .
D gene: TRBD1
CDR3 DNA: TGCGCCAGCCTCGGGGTGACAGGGGGCCTCGAATCCGATGAGCAGTTCTTC
CDR3 protein: CASLGVTGGLESDEQFF

V gene: TRBV6-1
CDR3 length: 15
J gene: TRBJ1-5
clone size: .
D gene: .
CDR3 DNA: TGTGCCAGCACCCGCCCGGGGAGGGTTGATCAGCCCCAGCATTTT
CDR3 protein: CASTRPGRVDQPQHF

V gene: TRBV7-2
CDR3 length: 17
J gene: TRBJ2-4
clone size: .
D gene: TRBD2
CDR3 DNA: TGTGCCAGCAGCTCCAGACTAGCGGGCTATCCCAAAAACATTCAGTACTTC
CDR3 protein: CASSSRLAGYPKNIQYF

V gene: TRBV7-3
CDR3 length: 15
J gene: TRBJ1-6
clone size: .
D gene: TRBD1
CDR3 DNA: TGTGCCAGCAGCTTACGGGGACAGGGAGGATCACCCCTCCACTTT
CDR3 protein: CASSLRGQGGSPLHF

V gene: TRBV20-1
CDR3 length: 11
J gene: TRBJ1-5
clone size: .
D gene: .
CDR3 DNA: TGCAGTGCTAGTCTGGGCCAGCCCCAGCATTTT
CDR3 protein: CSASLGQPQHF

V gene: TRBV7-6
CDR3 length: 16
J gene: TRBJ2-1
clone size: .
D gene: .
CDR3 DNA: TGTGCCAGCAGCCTGAGCGGCCTTGGGTCCTACAATGAGCAGTTCTTC
CDR3 protein: CASSLSGLGSYNEQFF

V gene: TRBV28
CDR3 length: 15
J gene: TRBJ2-7
clone size: .
D gene: TRBD1
CDR3 DNA: TGTGCCAGCAGTTTAGCCGGGACAGGGGAGGACGAGCAGTACTTC
CDR3 protein: CASSLAGTGEDEQYF

V gene: TRBV5-6
CDR3 length: 16
J gene: TRBJ1-2
clone size: few
D gene: TRBD1
CDR3 DNA: TGTGCCAGCAGCTTGGTTTCCCAGGGGGCGCAGAGTCGCTACACCTTC
CDR3 protein: CASSLVSQGAQSRYTF

V gene: TRBV12-5
CDR3 length: 11
J gene: TRBJ1-1
clone size: .
D gene: .
CDR3 DNA: TGTGCTAGTGGTTTTCAGAGTGAAGCTTTCTTT
CDR3 protein: CASGFQSEAFF

V gene: TRBV28
CDR3 length: 15
J gene: TRBJ1-6
clone size: .
D gene: TRBD1
CDR3 DNA: TGTGCCAGCAGTTTAAGACAGGGGTATAATTCACCCCTCCACTTT
CDR3 protein: CASSLRQGYNSPLHF

V gene: TRBV7-3
CDR3 length: 16
J gene: TRBJ2-3
clone size: .
D gene: TRBD2
CDR3 DNA: TGTGCCAGCAGCTCCTTAGCGGGGGGGAGTTCAGATACGCAGTATTTT
CDR3 protein: CASSSLAGGSSDTQYF

V gene: TRBV7-2
CDR3 length: 14
J gene: TRBJ1-5
clone size: .
D gene: .
CDR3 DNA: TGTGCCAGCAGCTTAAACGGGGGCTATCAGCCCCAGCATTTT
CDR3 protein: CASSLNGGYQPQHF

V gene: TRBV6-5
CDR3 length: 11
J gene: TRBJ1-1
clone size: .
D gene: .
CDR3 DNA: TGTGCCAGCAGTAAAAACACTGAAGCTTTCTTT
CDR3 protein: CASSKNTEAFF

V gene: TRBV4-3
CDR3 length: 19
J gene: TRBJ1-3
clone size: .
D gene: TRBD1
CDR3 DNA: TGCGCCAGCAGCCAAGTCCCCCCGGGACAGGGGTCCTCTGGAAACACCATATATTTT
CDR3 protein: CASSQVPPGQGSSGNTIYF

V gene: TRBV6-1
CDR3 length: 15
J gene: TRBJ2-7
clone size: .
D gene: TRBD1
CDR3 DNA: TGTGCCAGCAGTGCCCCCGGGACAGGGGGAAGCGAGCAGTACTTC
CDR3 protein: CASSAPGTGGSEQYF

V gene: TRBV18
CDR3 length: 15
J gene: TRBJ2-2
clone size: .
D gene: .
CDR3 DNA: TGTGCCAGCTCACCCTCAGCGACGAACACCGGGGAGCTGTTTTTT
CDR3 protein: CASSPSATNTGELFF

V gene: TRBV7-9
CDR3 length: 15
J gene: TRBJ1-2
clone size: .
D gene: .
CDR3 DNA: TGTGCCAGCAGCTTACCCCAGCGAATCAACTATGGCTACACCTTC
CDR3 protein: CASSLPQRINYGYTF

V gene: TRBV6-1
CDR3 length: 14
J gene: TRBJ1-4
clone size: .
D gene: .
CDR3 DNA: TGTGCCAGCCTACCCGGGGGGACTAATGAAAAACTGTTTTTT
CDR3 protein: CASLPGGTNEKLFF

V gene: TRBV9
CDR3 length: 17
J gene: TRBJ1-3
clone size: .
D gene: .
CDR3 DNA: TGTGCCAGCAGCGTAGCCCCCTTCCTACAGGTCGGAAACACCATATATTTT
CDR3 protein: CASSVAPFLQVGNTIYF

V gene: TRBV6-5
CDR3 length: 16
J gene: TRBJ1-1
clone size: once
D gene: .
CDR3 DNA: TGTGCCAGCAGTTACTCGAGTCTGGGGGAGTCCACTGAAGCTTTCTTT
CDR3 protein: CASSYSSLGESTEAFF

V gene: TRBV19
CDR3 length: 14
J gene: TRBJ2-5
clone size: .
D gene: TRBD2
CDR3 DNA: TGTGCCAGTAGGACTAGCGGGGGAAGAGAGACCCAGTACTTC
CDR3 protein: CASRTSGGRETQYF

V gene: TRBV6-1
CDR3 length: 15
J gene: TRBJ2-7
clone size: .
D gene: TRBD1
CDR3 DNA: TGTGCCAGCAGTGCTCAGGGGGCAGTCTCCTACGAGCAGTACTTC
CDR3 protein: CASSAQGAVSYEQYF

V gene: TRBV18
CDR3 length: 13
J gene: TRBJ1-1
clone size: .
D gene: .
CDR3 DNA: TGTGCCAGCTCACCACCGGAGAGAACTGAAGCTTTCTTT
CDR3 protein: CASSPPERTEAFF

V gene: TRBV7-3
CDR3 length: 13
J gene: TRBJ2-4
clone size: .
D gene: .
CDR3 DNA: TGTGCCAGCAGCTCCCGACCTGGGGACATTCAGTACTTC
CDR3 protein: CASSSRPGDIQYF

V gene: TRBV27
CDR3 length: 15
J gene: TRBJ1-1
clone size: .
D gene: TRBD1
CDR3 DNA: TGTGCCAGCAGTTTAAGGGGACAGGACTACACTGAAGCTTTCTTT
CDR3 protein: CASSLRGQDYTEAFF

V gene: TRBV19
CDR3 length: 14
J gene: TRBJ2-2
clone size: .
D gene: .
CDR3 DNA: TGTGCCAGTAGGGCCCGGGACACGGGCGGGGAGCTGTTTTTT
CDR3 protein: CASRARDTGGELFF